One TCR beta chain is described in this entry. Original handling: Reference gene primer amplification gave estimated nucleated cell counts. This table comes from immunoSEQ multiplex PCR, and its TCRdb copy is limited to in-frame clones, with some not included. The V and J calls and clone size come from that table; D and trimming were worked out from the DNA. In the table there are about 260,000 clones, 75% to 90% of which are singletons. These data originate in a study of blood T cell repertoires in COVID-19. Overall study context: The samples span acute and convalescent COVID-19 from the United States, Italy and Spain.

The CDR3 extends over 15 amino acids. The V gene's germline CDR1 is SGDLS and CDR2 YYNGEE. With V trimmed by 2 bases and J by 3 bases, 3 bases remained unmatched. The J gene is TRBJ2-2, the V gene TRBV9, with 8 bases aligning to TRBD1. Input material: peripheral blood. This receptor was identified in a man aged 30 to 45 with active or convalescent COVID-19. The CDR3 sequence: CASSVRQGHTGELFF. The DNA of the CDR3 is TGTGCCAGCAGCGTTCGACAGGGGCACACCGGGGAGCTGTTTTTT.